The sample holds many counts of the clone carrying this TCR beta chain. This sample was taken from a study of blood T cells in healthy people across ages. A sample-barcoded 5' primer and a J-beta primer mix were used in a second PCR of roughly 7 to 12 cycles. TCRdb called the 5' RACE reads again in MiXCR, with one record for every CDR3 protein. The repertoire has some 1.6 million distinct CDR3 sequences, roughly 30% of them found once; the top ten carry roughly 10%. The authors isolated at least 6.5 million PBMCs per sample. The germline CDR1 and CDR2 sequences are KGHSH and LQKENI. V was pared by 3 bases and J by 3 bases, with 12 bases between. This CDR3 is built from 14 residues.

Sequences were obtained from blood. V is TRBV18 and J is TRBJ2-7; D gene unclear. This TCR came from a woman in her 30s in good health. CDR3: CASSPVQTGYEQYF. In DNA form, the CDR3 reads TGTGCCAGCTCACCGGTCCAGACTGGCTACGAGCAGTACTTC.